This T cell receptor (beta chain) originates from a study of blood T cell repertoires in COVID-19. This clone was observed a few times. Only in-frame clones appear in the TCRdb table, and some are missing; sequencing was by immunoSEQ multiplex PCR. This sample has some 320,000 clones, with 90% found just once. Cohort 3 recovered donors had two negative PCRs, clearance, or symptom resolution. CDR1 and CDR2 (germline): MNHEY, SVGAGI. Unmatched junction bases numbered 4, after V lost 4 bases and J lost 4 bases. CDR3 length equals 14 residues. The chain carries TRBV6-5 and TRBJ1-5; the match to TRBD1 covers 7 bases. This sequence was found in a man between 60 and 75 years old who had recovered from COVID-19. The sequenced sample was PBMCs or T cells enriched from blood (not recorded which). CDR3 in amino acids: CASSLQGPNQPQHF. The CDR3 coding sequence is TGTGCCAGCAGTTTACAGGGGCCGAATCAGCCCCAGCATTTT.